The 19 T cell receptor beta chains below were found in one sample sequenced in a study of T cells in localized non-small cell lung cancer. Sequencing used immunoSEQ multiplex PCR; TCRdb keeps in-frame clones, though not all of them. The sample gives around 70,000 clones, roughly 90% of which show up once; 21% is in the top ten. The input for sequencing was peripheral blood, taken before any cancer treatment. The receptors were sampled from a male donor at least 60 years old with stage III squamous cell lung carcinoma.

This sequence joins TRBV5-6 and TRBJ2-1; D tentatively fits TRBD1 or TRBD2 (5 bases each). Germline lookup yields CDR1 SGHDT and CDR2 YYEEEE. The ends were cut back, 2 bases at V and 2 bases at J, with 8 bases in the middle. The CDR3 loop spans 14 amino acids. The CDR3 DNA is TGTGCCAGCAGCTTCAGGGACCCCTACAATGAGCAGTTCTTC. Translating it yields CASSFRDPYNEQFF. The full variable domain, in which reference TRBV5-6 and TRBJ2-1 provide the parts outside the CDR3, is DAGVTQSPTHLIKTRGQQVTLRCSPKSGHDTVSWYQQALGQGPQFIFQYYEEEERQRGNFPDRFSGHQFPNYSSELNVNALLLGDSALYLCASSFRDPYNEQFFGPGTRLTVL.

The chain uses TRBV27 and TRBJ1-6; no clear D gene. The germline V gene has CDR1 MNHEY and CDR2 SMNVEV (reference sequence). The CDR3 loop spans 15 amino acids. V dropped 3 bases and J dropped 6 bases, with 12 bases sitting between them. The CDR3 DNA reads TGTGCCAGCAGTTTTGATTTTAATCTTAATTCACCCCTCCACTTT. Translation gives CASSFDFNLNSPLHF.

The chain recombines TRBV7-2 with TRBJ2-3; a possible D gene is TRBD2 (6 bases). Germline values: CDR1 SGHTA, CDR2 FQGNSA. With 4 bases removed from V and 4 bases from J, the gap between germline ends came to 15 bases. CDR3 length: 15 residues. The CDR3: CASSSNRDLADTQYF. The CDR3 nucleotides read TGTGCCAGCAGCTCTAACCGGGACTTGGCAGATACGCAGTATTTT.

The chain carries TRBV19 and TRBJ1-1; a possible D gene is TRBD1 (6 bases). Germline CDR1 reads LNHDA; CDR2 reads SQIVND (reference sequence). The CDR3 contains 17 residues. Trimming removed 2 bases at V and 1 base at J, with 17 bases between. The DNA for the CDR3 is TGTGCCAGTAGTATACGGGTGTTCCCGGGACAGAACACTGAAGCTTTCTTT. Encoded protein: CASSIRVFPGQNTEAFF. Variable domain in full (rest from reference TRBV19 and TRBJ1-1): DGGITQSPKYLFRKEGQNVTLSCEQNLNHDAMYWYRQDPGQGLRLIYYSQIVNDFQKGDIAEGYSVSREKKESFPLTVTSAQKNPTAFYLCASSIRVFPGQNTEAFFGQGTRLTVV.

This clone was seen only a few times. The V and J genes are TRBV5-6 and TRBJ1-3; D is undetermined. This CDR3 contains 13 residues. Trimming stripped 4 bases from V and 2 bases from J, with 7 bases between. The germline V gene encodes CDR1 SGHDT and CDR2 YYEEEE. The CDR3 is CASSRTAGNTIYF. The CDR3 DNA is TGTGCCAGCAGCCGGACGGCTGGAAACACCATATATTTT.

This clone was seen only a few times. The rearrangement joins TRBV7-8 to TRBJ1-6; 8 bases map to TRBD1. The ends lost 5 bases at V and 7 bases at J; junction bases unmatched: 4. The germline V gene encodes CDR1 SGHVS and CDR2 FQNEAQ. The CDR3 sequence is 14 residues long. The CDR3 sequence: CASSPNRGNSPLHF. CDR3 sequence (DNA): TGTGCCAGCAGCCCAAACAGGGGGAATTCACCCCTCCACTTT.

V gene TRBV30 combines with J gene TRBJ2-1; TRBD1 matches at 8 bases. The CDR3 contains 20 residues. CDR1 is GTSNPN and CDR2 is SVGIG in the germline V gene (reference sequence). V lost 0 bases, J lost 0 bases, and 16 bases stayed unmatched. CDR3 nucleotides: TGTGCCTGGAGTGTACGACGGACAGGGTGGACCGTAAACTCCTACAATGAGCAGTTCTTC. It encodes CAWSVRRTGWTVNSYNEQFF.

The genes are TRBV18 and TRBJ1-4; 7 nucleotides line up with TRBD1. CDR1 is KGHSH and CDR2 is LQKENI in the germline V gene. This CDR3 region has 15 residues. The J segment lost 8 bases and the V segment lost 2 bases, leaving 8 bases of the junction unmatched. CDR3 bases: TGTGCCAGCTCACCAGACTACAGGGGAGGAGAAAAACTGTTTTTT. The encoded protein is CASSPDYRGGEKLFF.

This chain connects TRBV2 to TRBJ1-1; unclear D gene. This CDR3 has 15 residues. Looked up from germline, CDR1 is SNHLY and CDR2 is FYNNEI. Trimming left V 10 bases short and J 4 bases short, with 22 bases between. In DNA, the CDR3 is TGTGCCACAAATTATGGGTCGCTTGCGGGCACTGAAGCTTTCTTT. Its protein product is CATNYGSLAGTEAFF.

The chain couples TRBV28 to TRBJ2-2; unclear D gene. V was pared by 7 bases and J by 2 bases, with 8 bases between. Germline-derived CDR1 and CDR2 are MDHEN and SYDVKM. This CDR3 is built from 13 residues. In DNA, the CDR3 is TGTGCCAGCAATCGATATAACACCGGGGAGCTGTTTTTT. Translating it yields CASNRYNTGELFF. The full variable domain, rest sourced from reference TRBV28 and TRBJ2-2, is DVKVTQSSRYLVKRTGEKVFLECVQDMDHENMFWYRQDPGLGLRLIYFSYDVKMKEKGDIPEGYSVSREKKERFSLILESASTNQTSMYLCASNRYNTGELFFGEGSRLTVL.

V and J are TRBV18 and TRBJ2-7, with D maybe TRBD2 (6 bases). Germline CDR1 and CDR2: KGHSH and LQKENI. There are 14 residues in the CDR3. Trimming cost V 4 bases and J 6 bases, with 16 bases left between them. In DNA, the CDR3 is TGTGCCAGCTCACTCGGAGAGGAGGGGAGCGAGCAGTACGTC. Protein product: CASSLGEEGSEQYV.

The rearrangement uses TRBV27 and TRBJ1-5; D call uncertain. CDR3 length: 14 residues. Trimming cost V 2 bases and J 1 base, with 6 bases left between them. Germline V gene data show CDR1 as MNHEY and CDR2 as SMNVEV (reference sequence). The CDR3 spells CASSLAGSNQPQHF. The CDR3 DNA is TGTGCCAGCAGTTTAGCAGGAAGCAATCAGCCCCAGCATTTT.

The rearrangement uses TRBV9 and TRBJ1-2; D not resolved. V lost 0 bases to trimming and J lost 3 bases, with 6 bases between them. There are 13 residues in the CDR3. Per germline, CDR1 SGDLS and CDR2 YYNGEE. The CDR3 is CASSVDGYYGYTF. The CDR3 DNA is TGTGCCAGCAGCGTAGACGGATACTATGGCTACACCTTC.

The genes are TRBV5-1 and TRBJ1-2; no reliable D call. The CDR3 consists of 13 residues. The V gene's germline CDR1 is SGHRS and CDR2 YFSETQ. Trimming stripped 1 base from V and 4 bases from J, with 8 bases between. In DNA form, the CDR3 reads TGCGCCAGCAGCTTGAGCGCTATCTATGGCTACACCTTC. Its translation is CASSLSAIYGYTF.

The rearrangement joins TRBV7-2 to TRBJ2-4; D not resolved. This CDR3 is 11 amino acids long. V shed 4 bases and J shed 14 bases, with 12 bases lying between them. Germline CDR1 and CDR2: SGHTA and FQGNSA. CDR3 loop: CASSSAVGKYF. CDR3 coding DNA: TGTGCCAGCAGCTCAGCTGTAGGAAAGTACTTC.

The V and J genes are TRBV6-6 and TRBJ1-5; tentative D call: TRBD1 (5 bases). Deletions cut 6 bases from V and 1 base from J, with 13 bases between. The length of the CDR3 is 15 residues. CDR1 and CDR2 (germline): MNHNY, SVGAGI (reference sequence). The CDR3 reads CASRMGRDSNQPQHF. CDR3 DNA sequence: TGTGCCAGCAGGATGGGACGGGACAGCAATCAGCCCCAGCATTTT.

V usage is TRBV5-6 and J usage is TRBJ2-2; D ambiguous. Trimming cost V 4 bases and J 4 bases, with 11 bases left between them. The CDR3 is 14 amino acids. Germline V gene lookup returns CDR1 SGHDT and CDR2 YYEEEE. The DNA of the CDR3 is TGTGCCAGCAGCCCGGTCGTTACCACCGGGGAGCTGTTTTTT. Translated, it gives CASSPVVTTGELFF.

The V call is TRBV18, the J call TRBJ2-1, with TRBD2 matching 15 bases. V shed 6 bases, J shed 10 bases, and the junction held 4 bases outside the gene matches. This CDR3 region has 14 residues. CDR1 KGHSH and CDR2 LQKENI come from the germline V gene. CDR3 bases: TGTGCCAGCTCTCAGGGACTAGCGGGGGGAGAGCAGTTCTTC. This sequence encodes CASSQGLAGGEQFF. Looking up the rest from reference TRBV18 and TRBJ2-1 gives the full variable domain: NAGVMQNPRHLVRRRGQEARLRCSPMKGHSHVYWYRQLPEEGLKFMVYLQKENIIDESGMPKERFSAEFPKEGPSILRIQQVVRGDSAAYFCASSQGLAGGEQFFGPGTRLTVL.

The V call is TRBV5-4, the J call TRBJ2-7; TRBD1 agrees at 7 bases. In germline, CDR1 is SGHNT, CDR2 YYREEE (reference sequence). V was pared by 4 bases and J by 1 base, with 5 bases of the junction left unmatched. CDR3 size: 14 residues. The CDR3, as DNA: TGTGCCAGCAGCGCCCGACAGGGTTCCTACGAGCAGTACTTC. Translating gives CASSARQGSYEQYF.